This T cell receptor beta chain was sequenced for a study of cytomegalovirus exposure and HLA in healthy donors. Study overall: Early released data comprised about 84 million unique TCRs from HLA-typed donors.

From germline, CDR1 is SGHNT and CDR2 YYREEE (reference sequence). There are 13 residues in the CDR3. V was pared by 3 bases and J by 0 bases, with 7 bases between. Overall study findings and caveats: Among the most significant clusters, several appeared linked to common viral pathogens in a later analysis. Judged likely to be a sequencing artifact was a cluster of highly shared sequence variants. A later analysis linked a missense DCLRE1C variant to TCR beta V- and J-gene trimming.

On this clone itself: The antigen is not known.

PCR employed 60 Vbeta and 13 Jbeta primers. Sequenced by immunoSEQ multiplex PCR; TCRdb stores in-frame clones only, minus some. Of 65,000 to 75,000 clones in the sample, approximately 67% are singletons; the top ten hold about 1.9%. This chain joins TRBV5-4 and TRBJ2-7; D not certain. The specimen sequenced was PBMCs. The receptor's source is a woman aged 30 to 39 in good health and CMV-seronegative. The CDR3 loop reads CASSSGSSYEQYF. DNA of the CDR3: TGTGCCAGCAGCTCCGGTAGCTCCTACGAGCAGTACTTC. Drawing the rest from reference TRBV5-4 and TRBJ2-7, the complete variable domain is ETGVTQSPTHLIKTRGQQVTLRCSSQSGHNTVSWYQQALGQGPQFIFQYYREEENGRGNFPPRFSGLQFPNYSSELNVNALELDDSALYLCASSSGSSYEQYFGPGTRLTVT.